These 13 T cell receptor beta chains came from one sample sequenced in a study of T cells in women clearing cervical HPV infection. TCRdb keeps only in-frame clones here, not all; method: immunoSEQ multiplex PCR. The data include approximately 40,000 clones; the top ten clones carry about 8%. Sequencing was done on a sample of blood buffy coat. These receptors were obtained from a woman aged 18 to 75 with a cervical HPV16 infection that either progressed to CIN3+ or cleared (not recorded which).

A remark on this clone: The read ends 3 residues shy of where the CDR3 ends; the end is completed using the germline J gene. The chain uses TRBV29-1 and TRBJ1-1, with no clear D. The CDR3 loop spans 13 amino acids. Germline lookup yields CDR1 SQVTM and CDR2 ANQGSEA. The V gene lost 2 bases and the J gene lost 1 base, with 8 bases spanning the gap. CDR3 DNA (partial): TGCAGCGTTGAACCCCCCAGGAACACTGAA. Its translation: CSVEPPRNTE. The entire CDR3 protein reads CSVEPPRNTEAFF.

About this clone: The sequenced fragment ends 3 residues before the CDR3 boundary, so the rest is inferred from the germline J gene. V gene TRBV29-1 combines with J gene TRBJ1-2; tentative D call: TRBD1 (6 bases). The germline V and J ends were trimmed by 7 bases and 7 bases, with 16 bases remaining between them. Germline values: CDR1 SQVTM, CDR2 ANQGSEA. The CDR3 spans 12 residues. CDR3 in amino acids: CSAYGGARGYTF. CDR3 DNA, as far as it was read: TGCAGCGCCTACGGGGGGGCACGTGGC.

To note about this clone: Read coverage stops 3 residues before the CDR3 terminus; the germline J gene supplies the remainder. The chain joins TRBV20-1 to TRBJ2-1, with 8 bases matching TRBD1. CDR3 size: 14 residues. CDR1 and CDR2 (germline): DFQATT, SNEGSKA (reference sequence). With V trimmed by 8 bases and J by 4 bases, 10 bases remained unmatched. The part of the CDR3 DNA that was read is TGCAGTTCTTTGGACAGGGCAATTTACAATGAG. Its translation: CSSLDRAIYNE. The CDR3 in full is CSSLDRAIYNEQFF.

The CDR3 protein is CASGEGHTDTQYF. Incomplete CDR3 DNA: TGTGCCAGCGGAGAGGGCCACACAGATACG. The chain recombines TRBV6-4 with TRBJ2-3; maybe TRBD2 (5 bases). The read falls 3 residues short of the CDR3 end, and the missing part is taken from the germline J gene. V lost 8 bases, J lost 2 bases, and 11 bases lay in between. This CDR3 is built from 13 residues. CDR1 is MRHNA and CDR2 is SNTAGT in the germline V gene.

On this clone itself: The read stops 3 residues short of the end of the CDR3; the missing end is completed from the germline J gene. This chain links TRBV5-1 with TRBJ1-1; TRBD1 agrees at 7 bases. The junction had 7 bases not matched to a gene; V was cut back by 4 bases and J by 1 base. Germline V gives CDR1 SGHRS, CDR2 YFSETQ. The CDR3 is 15 residues long. CDR3 DNA (partial): TGCGCCAGCAGCCCGGTGGACAGGCCGAACACTGAA. Encoded protein: CASSPVDRPNTE. The entire CDR3 protein is CASSPVDRPNTEAFF.

Worth noting for this clone: With the read ending 3 residues before the CDR3 end, the germline J gene is used to fill in that end. The chain employs TRBV19 and TRBJ1-1, with a tentative D call TRBD1 (5 bases). Germline CDR1 reads LNHDA; CDR2 reads SQIVND (reference sequence). The CDR3 loop spans 15 amino acids. CDR3 bases read: TGTGCCAGTAGTATAGGCCCTAGCGGGGGGGTCGAG. Amino acids: CASSIGPSGGVE. The whole CDR3 reads CASSIGPSGGVEAFF.

Comment on this clone: The read ends 3 residues shy of where the CDR3 ends; the end is completed using the germline J gene. V gene TRBV9 combines with J gene TRBJ2-3; TRBD1 matches at 8 bases. Germline CDR1 SGDLS, CDR2 YYNGEE. The CDR3 length is 16 residues. The ends lost 4 bases at V and 3 bases at J; junction bases unmatched: 10. Partial CDR3 DNA: TGTGCCAGCAGCCTTGCGTCAGGACAGGGAACAGATACG. Its protein is CASSLASGQGTDT. The whole CDR3 region reads CASSLASGQGTDTQYF.

Remarks on this clone: The observed sequence ends 3 residues before the CDR3 terminus, with the missing tail filled in from the germline J gene. The rearrangement uses TRBV11-2 and TRBJ2-5, with a weak D call TRBD2 (6 bases). The CDR3 consists of 13 residues. V dropped 8 bases and J dropped 1 base, with 11 bases sitting between them. Germline lookup yields CDR1 SGHAT and CDR2 FQNNGV. The sequenced CDR3 bases are TGTGCCAGCGGCCGGGACTTCCAAGAGACC. Protein: CASGRDFQET. The CDR3, in full, reads CASGRDFQETQYF.

Note on this clone: The read halts 3 residues ahead of the CDR3 end, with the missing end drawn from the germline J gene. V and J are TRBV7-9 and TRBJ1-4; D may be TRBD1 (6 bases). V was clipped by 5 bases and J by 0 bases, with 10 bases between them. CDR3 length equals 15 residues. The germline CDR1 and CDR2 sequences are SEHNR and FQNEAQ (reference sequence). Incomplete CDR3 DNA: TGTGCCAGCAGCCAACAGGGTTCAACTAATGAAAAA. Encoded protein: CASSQQGSTNEK. The CDR3 in its entirety is CASSQQGSTNEKLFF.

As to this clone: The sequence runs out 3 residues before the end of the CDR3; the remainder is reconstructed from the germline J gene. This chain links TRBV7-3 with TRBJ2-5; tentatively, D is TRBD2 (6 bases). Germline CDR1 is SGHTA and CDR2 is FQGTGA. The V end lost 4 bases, the J end lost 5 bases, and 17 bases lay between the germline ends. This CDR3 contains 15 residues. The CDR3 bases that were read are TGTGCCAGCAGCTCCGAAGGAGGGGTCGGGGAGACC. Encoded protein: CASSSEGGVGET. The whole CDR3 sequence reads CASSSEGGVGETQYF.

In the case of this clone: The read gets to within 3 residues of the CDR3 end, and the germline J gene fills in the rest. The rearrangement uses TRBV4-1 and TRBJ1-2; TRBD1 is a possible D gene (6 bases). CDR3 length: 14 amino acids. V dropped 0 bases and J dropped 5 bases, with 10 bases sitting between them. Germline CDR1 is MGHRA and CDR2 is YSYEKL. The CDR3 loop is CASSQEQGAYGYTF. CDR3 DNA (partial): TGCGCCAGCAGCCAAGAACAGGGAGCGTATGGC.

With regard to this clone: The CDR3 is cut off 3 residues early in the read; its end comes from the germline J gene. This rearrangement joins TRBV19 to TRBJ1-1; D perhaps matches TRBD1 (6 bases). The CDR3 covers 13 residues. Germline-derived CDR1 and CDR2 are LNHDA and SQIVND (reference sequence). V lost 0 bases to trimming and J lost 4 bases, with 6 bases between them. Partial CDR3 DNA: TGTGCCAGTAGTATAGACAGGGGCACTGAA. The encoded protein is CASSIDRGTE. The CDR3 in its entirety is CASSIDRGTEAFF.

A word on this clone: From the germline J gene comes the end of the CDR3, since the read stops 3 residues before it. The chain employs TRBV5-1 and TRBJ1-6, with TRBD1 matching over 8 bases. CDR1 is SGHRS and CDR2 is YFSETQ in the germline V gene. V dropped 4 bases and J dropped 1; count of bases not matched to a gene: 7. The CDR3 runs to 17 residues. The CDR3 region is CASSPGQGPSYNSPLHF. CDR3 DNA, as far as it was read: TGCGCCAGCAGCCCCGGACAGGGCCCTTCCTATAATTCACCC.